Listed below are T cell receptor beta chains from one sample, sequenced in a study of blood T cell repertoires in COVID-19. This table comes from immunoSEQ multiplex PCR, and its TCRdb copy is limited to in-frame clones, with some not included. The sample includes under 150,000 clones, about 87% of them seen just once. Sequences were obtained from peripheral blood. The source is a woman aged 45-59 years with acute or convalescent COVID-19. Each CDR3 is given with its conserved first and last residue. Fields, in order: J gene, V gene, D gene, clone size, CDR3 DNA, CDR3 protein. A D gene is named only where the DNA matches it firmly. Clone size is given for some rows only: seen once, a few or many times, or a class if the clone is expanded.

>TRBJ1-2|TRBV28|NA|once
TGTGCCAGCAGCCTCTCTAACTATGGCTACACCTTC
CASSLSNYGYTF
>TRBJ2-2|TRBV6-2/TRBV6-3|NA|NA
TGTGCCAGCAGTGACGGCGGGATCGGGGAGCTGTTTTTT
CASSDGGIGELFF
>TRBJ1-4|TRBV21-1|NA|once
TGTGCCAGCAGCAAACTCCCGGCGGCAACTAATGAAAAACTGTTTTTT
CASSKLPAATNEKLFF
>TRBJ2-2|TRBV18|NA|NA
TGTGCCAGCTCACCGGTACCGTCGGGCACCGGGGAGCTGTTTTTT
CASSPVPSGTGELFF
>TRBJ2-5|TRBV21-1|NA|NA
TGTGCCAGCACCGCACCGGGACAGGGTGGCGAGACCCAGTACTTC
CASTAPGQGGETQYF
>TRBJ1-2|TRBV7-8|NA|NA
TGTGCCAGCAGCTCCAGGTGGGGGCCTGCAGAATATGGCTACACCTTC
CASSSRWGPAEYGYTF
>TRBJ1-2|TRBV27|TRBD1|NA
TGTGCCAGCAGCCCCCGGGGACAGAACTATGGCTACACCTTC
CASSPRGQNYGYTF
>TRBJ1-5|TRBV19|NA|NA
TGTGCCAGTAGTATAGCGGGGGGGGGTCCCAATCAGCCCCAGCATTTT
CASSIAGGGPNQPQHF
>TRBJ1-4|TRBV28|NA|NA
TGTGCCAGCAGTTCCGGGACTATTAATGAAAAACTGTTTTTT
CASSSGTINEKLFF
>TRBJ2-4|TRBV14|NA|NA
TGTGCCAGCAGCGGCGGAGGGGGCACCATTCAGTACTTC
CASSGGGGTIQYF
>TRBJ2-6|TRBV10-2|NA|NA
TGCGCCAGCAGTGTAAAAGGGGTGACCGGGGCCAACGTCCTGACTTTC
CASSVKGVTGANVLTF
>TRBJ1-1|TRBV15|TRBD1|NA
TGTGCCACCAGCAGAGGAGGACAGGGGAGAACTGAAGCTTTCTTT
CATSRGGQGRTEAFF
>TRBJ2-2|TRBV5-5|NA|NA
TGTGCCAGCAGCCGCGAGAGGAACACCGGGGAGCTGTTTTTT
CASSRERNTGELFF
>TRBJ2-2|TRBV6-4|NA|NA
TGTGCCAGCCGCGAAGCAAACACCGGGGAGCTGTTTTTT
CASREANTGELFF
>TRBJ1-6|TRBV10-3|NA|NA
TGTGCCGAAAGAGAGACAAATAATTCACCCCTCCACTTT
CAERETNNSPLHF
>TRBJ2-6|TRBV7-3|TRBD2|NA
TGTGCCAGCAGCCCAGCGGGGGGTACTGGGGCCAACGTCCTGACTTTC
CASSPAGGTGANVLTF
>TRBJ1-3|TRBV5-8|NA|NA
TGTGCCAGCAGTCTCACCATATATTTT
CASSLTIYF
>TRBJ1-6|TRBV19|TRBD1|NA
TGTGCCAGTAGTATAGATTCGACAGGGGGTTCACCCCTCCACTTT
CASSIDSTGGSPLHF